This T cell receptor beta chain is from a study of blood T cell repertoires in COVID-19. About the research overall: COVID-19 samples collected from the United States, Italy and Spain covered acute and convalescent phases.

Trimming stripped 3 bases from V and 7 bases from J, with 10 bases between. Germline-derived CDR1 and CDR2 are MNHNS and SASEGT. This CDR3 spans 14 amino acids. The authors' processing: Amplification with reference gene primers provided the estimates of nucleated cell counts. This table comes from immunoSEQ multiplex PCR, and its TCRdb copy is limited to in-frame clones, with some not included. The V and J calls and the clone size are those of that table, but D and trimming were determined from the DNA. The sample records roughly 200,000 clones, more than 75% being singletons. The sequence derives from a woman older than 75 with COVID-19, enrolled during active disease. The V gene is TRBV6-1, the J gene TRBJ1-6; D is uncertain. Sample: peripheral blood. CDR3 loop: CASSERLGNSPLHF. CDR3 DNA: TGTGCCAGCAGTGAGAGGCTCGGGAATTCACCCCTCCACTTT.